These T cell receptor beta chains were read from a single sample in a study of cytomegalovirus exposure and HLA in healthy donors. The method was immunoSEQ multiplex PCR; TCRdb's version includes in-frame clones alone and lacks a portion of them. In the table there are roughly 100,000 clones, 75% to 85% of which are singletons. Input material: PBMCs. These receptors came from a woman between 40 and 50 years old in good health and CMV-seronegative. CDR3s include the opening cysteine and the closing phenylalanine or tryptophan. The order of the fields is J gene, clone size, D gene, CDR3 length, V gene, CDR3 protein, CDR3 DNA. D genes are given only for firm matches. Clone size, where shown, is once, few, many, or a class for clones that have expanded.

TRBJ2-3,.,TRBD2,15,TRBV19,CASSMAGGGADTQYF,TGTGCCAGTAGTATGGCGGGCGGGGGGGCAGATACGCAGTATTTT
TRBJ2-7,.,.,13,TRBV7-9,CASSSRSSYEQYF,TGTGCCAGCAGCTCAAGGAGCTCCTACGAGCAGTACTTC
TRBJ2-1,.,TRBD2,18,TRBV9,CASSTLSGGDLTYNEQFF,TGTGCCAGCAGTACTTTATCGGGGGGGGACCTTACCTACAATGAGCAGTTCTTC
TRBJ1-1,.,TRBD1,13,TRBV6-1,CATTRTGPSGAFF,TGTGCCACTACTCGGACAGGCCCAAGCGGAGCTTTCTTT
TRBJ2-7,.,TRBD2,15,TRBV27,CASSSRSGGAYEQYF,TGTGCCAGCAGCTCAAGGAGCGGGGGGGCCTACGAGCAGTACTTC
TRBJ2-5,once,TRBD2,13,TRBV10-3,CAIRRLAEETQYF,TGTGCCATCAGGAGACTAGCCGAAGAGACCCAGTACTTC
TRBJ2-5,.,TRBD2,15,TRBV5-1,CASSLASGGQETQYF,TGCGCCAGCAGCTTGGCTAGCGGGGGGCAAGAGACCCAGTACTTC
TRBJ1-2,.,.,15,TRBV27,CASRVSFGASYGYTF,TGTGCCAGCAGAGTGTCCTTTGGGGCCTCCTATGGCTACACCTTC
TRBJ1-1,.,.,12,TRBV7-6,CASSGQSTEAFF,TGTGCCAGCAGTGGACAGAGTACTGAAGCTTTCTTT
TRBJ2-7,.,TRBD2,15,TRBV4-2,CASSPGTTDLYEQYF,TGTGCCAGCAGCCCGGGGACTACGGATCTATACGAGCAGTACTTC
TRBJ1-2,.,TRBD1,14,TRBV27,CASSPSGQFYGYTF,TGTGCCAGCAGCCCCTCGGGACAGTTCTATGGCTACACCTTC
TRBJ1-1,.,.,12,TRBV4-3,CARPDMNTEAFF,TGCGCCCGACCCGACATGAACACTGAAGCTTTCTTT
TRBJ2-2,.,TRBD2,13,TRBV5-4,CASRERGGGELFF,TGTGCCAGCAGAGAACGGGGGGGCGGGGAGCTGTTTTTT
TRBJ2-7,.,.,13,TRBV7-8,CASSLRTVDEQYF,TGTGCCAGCAGCTTGAGGACAGTCGACGAGCAGTACTTC
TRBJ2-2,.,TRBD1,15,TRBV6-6,CASSRGQGSPGELFF,TGTGCCAGCAGTAGGGGGCAGGGTAGTCCCGGGGAGCTGTTTTTT
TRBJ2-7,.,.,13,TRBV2,CASARLAPHEQYF,TGTGCCAGCGCGCGGCTAGCGCCCCACGAGCAGTACTTC
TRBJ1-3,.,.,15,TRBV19,CASSARGVSGNTIYF,TGTGCCAGTAGTGCGCGGGGGGTCTCTGGAAACACCATATATTTT
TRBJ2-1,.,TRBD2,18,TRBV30,CAWSVLLAGGLSYNEQFF,TGTGCCTGGAGTGTACTGCTAGCGGGGGGCCTTTCCTACAATGAGCAGTTCTTC
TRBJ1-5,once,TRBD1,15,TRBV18,CASSPRTGSDQPQHF,TGTGCCAGCTCACCACGGACAGGGTCAGATCAGCCCCAGCATTTT
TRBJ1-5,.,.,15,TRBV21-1,CASSKGQGFRQPQHF,TGTGCCAGCAGCAAAGGACAGGGGTTTAGGCAGCCCCAGCATTTT
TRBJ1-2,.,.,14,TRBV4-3,CASRAGRQSYGYTF,TGCGCCAGCAGGGCGGGGAGGCAAAGCTATGGCTACACCTTC
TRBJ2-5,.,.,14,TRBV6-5,CASSLDRIVGTQYF,TGTGCCAGCAGCCTCGACAGGATTGTTGGGACCCAGTACTTC
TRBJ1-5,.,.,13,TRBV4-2,CASSQAGTTAQHF,TGTGCCAGCAGCCAGGCCGGGACAACGGCCCAGCATTTT
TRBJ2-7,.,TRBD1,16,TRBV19,CASSPSGQGSSYEQYF,TGTGCCAGTAGCCCATCAGGACAGGGAAGCTCCTACGAGCAGTACTTC
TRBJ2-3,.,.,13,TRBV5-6,CASSTGTQDTQYF,TGTGCCAGCAGCACCGGGACACAAGATACGCAGTATTTT
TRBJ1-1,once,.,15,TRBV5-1,CASSLDAGEWTEAFF,TGCGCCAGCAGCTTGGACGCGGGTGAATGGACTGAAGCTTTCTTT
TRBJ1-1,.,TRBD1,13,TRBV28,CAVGTARNTEAFF,TGTGCCGTAGGGACAGCTAGGAACACTGAAGCTTTCTTT
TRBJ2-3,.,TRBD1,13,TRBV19,CASSSGQGATQYF,TGTGCCAGTAGTTCGGGACAGGGAGCTACGCAGTATTTT
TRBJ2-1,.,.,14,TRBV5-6,CASSLPNPYGEQFF,TGTGCCAGCAGCTTGCCAAACCCGTACGGTGAGCAGTTCTTC
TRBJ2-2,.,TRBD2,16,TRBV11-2,CASSPGLAGGPGELFF,TGTGCCAGCAGCCCCGGACTAGCGGGGGGCCCCGGGGAGCTGTTTTTT
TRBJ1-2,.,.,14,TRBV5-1,CASSRGHTNYGYTF,TGCGCCAGCAGCAGGGGACATACTAATTATGGCTACACCTTC
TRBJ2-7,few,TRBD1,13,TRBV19,CASSWDRGSEQYF,TGTGCCAGTAGCTGGGACAGGGGTTCCGAGCAGTACTTC
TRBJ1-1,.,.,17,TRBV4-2,CASSQGRSGVENTEAFF,TGTGCCAGCAGCCAAGGAAGATCGGGGGTCGAGAACACTGAAGCTTTCTTT
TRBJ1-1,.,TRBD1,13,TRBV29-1,CSHRQGENTEAFF,TGCAGCCACCGACAGGGGGAGAACACTGAAGCTTTCTTT
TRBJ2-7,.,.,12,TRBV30,CAWSRGIDEQYF,TGTGCCTGGAGTCGAGGGATCGACGAGCAGTACTTC
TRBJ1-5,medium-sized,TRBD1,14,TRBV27,CASSLYRGLKPQHF,TGTGCCAGCAGTTTATACAGGGGATTGAAGCCCCAGCATTTT
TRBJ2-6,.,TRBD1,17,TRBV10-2,CASSRDRDFSGANVLTF,TGCGCCAGCAGTCGGGACAGGGATTTCTCTGGGGCCAACGTCCTGACTTTC
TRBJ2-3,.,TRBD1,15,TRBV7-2,CASSRDRAGTDTQYF,TGTGCCAGCAGCCGGGACAGGGCGGGCACAGATACGCAGTATTTT
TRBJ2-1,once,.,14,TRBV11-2,CASSHTQTAREQFF,TGTGCCAGCAGCCATACCCAGACAGCGCGTGAGCAGTTCTTC
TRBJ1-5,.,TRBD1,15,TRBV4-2,CASSQGATGSQPQHF,TGTGCCAGCAGCCAAGGAGCGACAGGGAGTCAGCCCCAGCATTTT
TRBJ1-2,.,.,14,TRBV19,CASLPTGTSYGYTF,TGTGCCAGTCTCCCAACAGGGACAAGCTATGGCTACACCTTC
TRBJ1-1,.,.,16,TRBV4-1,CASSQEPTGFNTEAFF,TGCGCCAGCAGCCAAGAACCGACAGGCTTTAACACTGAAGCTTTCTTT
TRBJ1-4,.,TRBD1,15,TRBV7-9,CASSPGTGSNEKLFF,TGTGCCAGCAGCCCAGGGACAGGCTCGAATGAAAAACTGTTTTTT
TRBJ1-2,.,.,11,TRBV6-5,CASSSQGGYTF,TGTGCCAGCAGTTCTCAGGGCGGCTACACCTTC
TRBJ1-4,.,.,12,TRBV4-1,CASSEQAEKLFF,TGCGCCAGCAGCGAACAGGCTGAAAAACTGTTTTTT
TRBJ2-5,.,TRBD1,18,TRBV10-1,CASSESMTAPGQGETQYF,TGCGCCAGCAGTGAGTCTATGACTGCACCGGGACAGGGAGAGACCCAGTACTTC
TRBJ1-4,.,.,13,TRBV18,CASSPGLNEKLFF,TGTGCCAGCTCGCCAGGACTTAATGAAAAACTGTTTTTT
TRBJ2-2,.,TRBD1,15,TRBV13,CASSYRQGVTGELFF,TGTGCCAGCAGCTACCGACAGGGAGTAACTGGGGAGCTGTTTTTT
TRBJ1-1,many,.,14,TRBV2,CASAEGWFPFEAFF,TGTGCCAGTGCGGAGGGGTGGTTCCCCTTTGAAGCTTTCTTT
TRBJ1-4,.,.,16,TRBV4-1,CASSQGGGADNEKLFF,TGCGCCAGCAGCCAAGGTGGTGGGGCAGATAATGAAAAACTGTTTTTT
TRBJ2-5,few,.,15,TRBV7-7,CASSLGQGRGETQYF,TGTGCCAGCAGCTTAGGGCAGGGGAGGGGAGAGACCCAGTACTTC
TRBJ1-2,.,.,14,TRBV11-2,CASSPAGPGGGYTF,TGTGCCAGCAGCCCCGCCGGCCCGGGGGGTGGCTACACCTTC
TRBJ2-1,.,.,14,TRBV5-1,CASSLGQEYNEQFF,TGCGCCAGCAGCTTGGGACAGGAGTACAATGAGCAGTTCTTC
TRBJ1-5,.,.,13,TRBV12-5,CASAIITDQPQHF,TGTGCTAGTGCTATCATAACAGATCAGCCCCAGCATTTT
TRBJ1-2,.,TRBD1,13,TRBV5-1,CASSLDREYGYTF,TGCGCCAGCAGCCTGGACAGGGAATATGGCTACACCTTC
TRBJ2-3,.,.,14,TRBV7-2,CASSSRQRLDTQYF,TGTGCCAGCAGCTCTCGCCAGCGTTTAGATACGCAGTATTTT
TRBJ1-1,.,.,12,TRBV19,CASSYARTEAFF,TGTGCCAGTTCCTATGCCAGGACAGAAGCTTTCTTT
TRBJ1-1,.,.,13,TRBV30,CALDVRGNTEAFF,TGTGCCTTGGACGTGCGGGGAAACACTGAAGCTTTCTTT
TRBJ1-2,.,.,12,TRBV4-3,CASSQDRGSYTF,TGCGCCAGCAGCCAAGATCGGGGGAGCTACACCTTC